The clone carrying this T cell receptor beta chain was seen repeatedly, ten times or more. There were TCR beta CDR3 regions amplified from RNA transcripts. RT-PCR in the first round (using the HTBI primer set) targeted the TCR CDR3. Each CDR3 protein is one row after TCRdb ran MiXCR on the multiplex PCR reads. The repertoire holds some 400,000 distinct CDR3 sequences, with roughly 13% as singletons. Criteria for exclusion of patients were uncontrolled infection, other autoimmune disease, pregnancy or lactation. The V end was cut by 3 bases, the J end by 3 bases, with 3 bases between. This CDR3 contains 13 residues. This specimen belongs to a study of T cells in Graves' hyperthyroidism and ophthalmopathy.

The sample consisted of blood. The TCR originated in a man aged 25 to 40 with Graves' hyperthyroidism that later progressed to Graves' ophthalmopathy. The chain couples TRBV12-3 or TRBV12-4 to TRBJ2-6, with D unresolved. The CDR3 sequence is CASSLGGANVLTF. DNA of the CDR3: TGTGCCAGCAGTTTGGGTGGGGCCAACGTCCTGACTTTC.